This TCR beta chain was recovered during a study of T cell changes during pregnancy in multiple sclerosis. J was trimmed by 3 bases and V by 4 bases; bases with no gene match: 14. The CDR3 spans 20 residues. Germline V gene lookup returns CDR1 KGHSH and CDR2 LQKENI. This table comes from immunoSEQ multiplex PCR, and its TCRdb copy is limited to in-frame clones, with some not included. The profile shows some 110,000 clones, 80% to 95% of them singletons. This receptor was obtained from a female donor with multiple sclerosis, enrolled in a pregnancy study. The J gene is TRBJ2-1, the V gene TRBV18; 14 nucleotides align to TRBD2. Sequencing used peripheral blood, obtained in the third trimester of pregnancy. For the CDR3, the DNA is TGTGCCAGCTCACTGATCCCCGGGACTAGCGGGGGACAATACTACAATGAGCAGTTCTTC. Translation gives CASSLIPGTSGGQYYNEQFF.